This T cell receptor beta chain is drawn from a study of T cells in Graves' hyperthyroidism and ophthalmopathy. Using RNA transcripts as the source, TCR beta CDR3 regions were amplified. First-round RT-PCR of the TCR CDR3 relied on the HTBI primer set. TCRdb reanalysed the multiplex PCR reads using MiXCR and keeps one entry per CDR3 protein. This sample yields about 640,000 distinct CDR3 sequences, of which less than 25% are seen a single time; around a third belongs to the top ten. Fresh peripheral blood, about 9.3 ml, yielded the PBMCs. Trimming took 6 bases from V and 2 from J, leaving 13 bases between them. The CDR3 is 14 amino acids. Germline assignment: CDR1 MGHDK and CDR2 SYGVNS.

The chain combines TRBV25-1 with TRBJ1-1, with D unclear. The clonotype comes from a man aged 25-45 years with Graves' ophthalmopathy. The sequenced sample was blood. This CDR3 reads CASSPSRFNTEAFF. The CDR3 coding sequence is TGTGCCAGCAGCCCGTCGCGATTCAACACTGAAGCTTTCTTT.